This is a list of T cell receptor beta chains from one sample in a study of cytomegalovirus exposure and HLA in healthy donors. This table comes from immunoSEQ multiplex PCR, and its TCRdb copy is limited to in-frame clones, with some not included. The sample has 75,000 or so clones; around 76% are singletons. Sequences were obtained from PBMCs. Every receptor here comes from a woman aged 25 to 39 in good health and CMV-seropositive. CDR3s include the opening cysteine and the closing phenylalanine or tryptophan.

v_call: TRBV16; cdr3_length: 15; cdr3_aa: CASSQRQGKAGELFF
v_call: TRBV21-1; cdr3_length: 13; cdr3_aa: CASIDRVRNEQFF
v_call: TRBV30; cdr3_length: 15; cdr3_aa: CAWSVGVNSNQPQHF
v_call: TRBV6-6; cdr3_length: 12; cdr3_aa: CASSRPTGPQHF
v_call: TRBV2; cdr3_length: 12; cdr3_aa: CASSLLVREQYF
v_call: TRBV9; cdr3_length: 17; cdr3_aa: CASSVAPLRDTNYGYTF
v_call: TRBV7-2; cdr3_length: 15; cdr3_aa: CASSLQTSGNYEQYF
v_call: TRBV5-5; cdr3_length: 13; cdr3_aa: CASSPRADTEAFF
v_call: TRBV2; cdr3_length: 14; cdr3_aa: CASRVGTANTEAFF
v_call: TRBV29-1; cdr3_length: 13; cdr3_aa: CSVEGRIQETQYF
v_call: TRBV18; cdr3_length: 13; cdr3_aa: CASSPTGGAEAFF
v_call: TRBV30; cdr3_length: 15; cdr3_aa: CAWRGLAAEQETQYF
v_call: TRBV7-9; cdr3_length: 14; cdr3_aa: CASSRGQGNYGYTF
v_call: TRBV9; cdr3_length: 13; cdr3_aa: CASSDTGNQPQHF